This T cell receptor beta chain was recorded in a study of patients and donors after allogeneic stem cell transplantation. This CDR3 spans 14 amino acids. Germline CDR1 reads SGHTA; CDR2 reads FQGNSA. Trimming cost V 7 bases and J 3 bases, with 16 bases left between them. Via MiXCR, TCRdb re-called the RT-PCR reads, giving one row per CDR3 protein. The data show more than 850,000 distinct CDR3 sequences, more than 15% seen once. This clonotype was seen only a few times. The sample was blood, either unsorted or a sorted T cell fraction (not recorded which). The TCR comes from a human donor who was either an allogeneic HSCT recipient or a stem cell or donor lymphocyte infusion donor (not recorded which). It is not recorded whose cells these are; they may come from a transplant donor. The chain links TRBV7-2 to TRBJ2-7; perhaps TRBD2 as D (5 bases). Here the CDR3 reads CASTTPGLLYEQYF. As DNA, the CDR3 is TGTGCCAGCACCACCCCTGGACTCCTCTACGAGCAGTACTTC. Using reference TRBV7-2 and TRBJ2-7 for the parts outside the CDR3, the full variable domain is GAGVSQSPSNKVTEKGKDVELRCDPISGHTALYWYRQSLGQGLEFLIYFQGNSAPDKSGLPSDRFSAERTGGSVSTLTIQRTQQEDSAVYLCASTTPGLLYEQYFGPGTRLTVT.